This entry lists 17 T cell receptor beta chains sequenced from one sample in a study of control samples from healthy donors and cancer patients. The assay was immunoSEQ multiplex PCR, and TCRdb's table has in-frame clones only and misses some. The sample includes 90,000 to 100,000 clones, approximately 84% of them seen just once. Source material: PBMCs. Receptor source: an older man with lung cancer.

The DNA of the CDR3 is TGTGCCAGCAGCCCCCTACCCACAGATACGCAGTATTTT. Protein: CASSPLPTDTQYF. The chain carries TRBV9 and TRBJ2-3; D gene uncertain. CDR3 length: 13 amino acids. Germline CDR1 SGDLS, CDR2 YYNGEE. The V and J ends lost 4 bases and 2 bases respectively, with 8 bases between them.

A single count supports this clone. This CDR3 is CAIRDPEGPNTEAFF. The CDR3 coding sequence is TGTGCCATCAGGGACCCGGAAGGGCCGAACACTGAAGCTTTCTTT. The V and J genes are TRBV10-3 and TRBJ1-1; D gene uncertain. Germline lookup yields CDR1 ENHRY and CDR2 SYGVKD. The length of the CDR3 is 15 residues. The V gene lost 6 bases and the J gene lost 1 base, with 15 bases spanning the gap.

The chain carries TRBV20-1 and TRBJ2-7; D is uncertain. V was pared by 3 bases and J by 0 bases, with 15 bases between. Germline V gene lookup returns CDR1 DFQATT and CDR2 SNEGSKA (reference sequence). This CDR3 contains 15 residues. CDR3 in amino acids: CSASFAGPLSYEQYF. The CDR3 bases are TGCAGTGCTAGTTTCGCCGGGCCCCTCTCCTACGAGCAGTACTTC.

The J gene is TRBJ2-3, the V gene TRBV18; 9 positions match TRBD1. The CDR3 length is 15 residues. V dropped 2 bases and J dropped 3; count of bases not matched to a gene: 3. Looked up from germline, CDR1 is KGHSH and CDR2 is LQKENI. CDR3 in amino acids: CASSPRDRVTDTQYF. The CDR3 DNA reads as TGTGCCAGCTCACCAAGGGACAGGGTGACAGATACGCAGTATTTT. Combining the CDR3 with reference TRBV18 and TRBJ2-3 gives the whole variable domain NAGVMQNPRHLVRRRGQEARLRCSPMKGHSHVYWYRQLPEEGLKFMVYLQKENIIDESGMPKERFSAEFPKEGPSILRIQQVVRGDSAAYFCASSPRDRVTDTQYFGPGTRLTVL.

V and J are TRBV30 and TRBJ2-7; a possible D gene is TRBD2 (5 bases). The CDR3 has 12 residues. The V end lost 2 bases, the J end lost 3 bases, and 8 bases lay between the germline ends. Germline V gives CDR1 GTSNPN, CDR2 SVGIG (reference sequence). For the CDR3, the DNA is TGTGCCTGGAGTCCGACTATCTACGAGCAGTACTTC. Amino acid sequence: CAWSPTIYEQYF. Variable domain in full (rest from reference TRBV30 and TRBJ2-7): SQTIHQWPATLVQPVGSPLSLECTVEGTSNPNLYWYRQAAGRGLQLLFYSVGIGQISSEVPQNLSASRPQDRQFILSSKKLLLSDSGFYLCAWSPTIYEQYFGPGTRLTVT.

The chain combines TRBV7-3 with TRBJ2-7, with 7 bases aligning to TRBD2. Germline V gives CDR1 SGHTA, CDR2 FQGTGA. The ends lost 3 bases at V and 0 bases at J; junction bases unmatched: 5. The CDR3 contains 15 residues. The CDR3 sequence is CASSLSGTGSYEQYF. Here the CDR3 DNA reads TGTGCCAGCAGCTTGAGCGGGACTGGCTCCTACGAGCAGTACTTC.

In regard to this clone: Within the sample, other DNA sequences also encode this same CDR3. CDR3 nucleotides: TGTGCCAGTAGCGGGGGGGCCCGAGAGACCCAGTACTTC. Its protein is CASSGGARETQYF. V is TRBV2 and J is TRBJ2-5, with 11 positions matching TRBD2. V dropped 9 bases and J dropped 4; count of bases not matched to a gene: 4. CDR3 size: 13 residues. Germline V gene lookup returns CDR1 SNHLY and CDR2 FYNNEI.

The CDR3 DNA sequence: TGTGCCAGCAGCCAACAGGGAAACTATGGCTACACCTTC. Encoded protein: CASSQQGNYGYTF. The chain joins TRBV12-3 or TRBV12-4 to TRBJ1-2; maybe TRBD1 (6 bases). V was shortened by 6 bases and J by 2 bases, with 10 bases between the two germline ends. This CDR3 spans 13 amino acids.

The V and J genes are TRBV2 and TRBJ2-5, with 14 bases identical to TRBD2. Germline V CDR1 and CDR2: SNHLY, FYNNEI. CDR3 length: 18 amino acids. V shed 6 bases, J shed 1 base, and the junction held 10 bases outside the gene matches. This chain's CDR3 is CASSLISGLAGGQETQYF. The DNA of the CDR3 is TGTGCCAGCAGCCTCATCTCTGGACTAGCGGGGGGCCAAGAGACCCAGTACTTC.

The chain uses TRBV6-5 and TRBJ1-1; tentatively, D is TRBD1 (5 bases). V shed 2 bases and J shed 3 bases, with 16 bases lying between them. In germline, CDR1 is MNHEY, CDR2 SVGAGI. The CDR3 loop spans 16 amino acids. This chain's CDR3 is CASSYVRGSGYTEAFF. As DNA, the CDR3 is TGTGCCAGCAGTTACGTCCGGGGATCAGGGTACACTGAAGCTTTCTTT.

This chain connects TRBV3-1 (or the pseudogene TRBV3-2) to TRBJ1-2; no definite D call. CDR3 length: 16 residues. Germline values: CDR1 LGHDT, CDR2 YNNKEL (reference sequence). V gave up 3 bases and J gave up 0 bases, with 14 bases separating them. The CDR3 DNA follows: TGTGCCAGCAGCCACCAGTACCGTGCAGCTAACTATGGCTACACCTTC. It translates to CASSHQYRAANYGYTF.

The CDR3 DNA reads TGTGCCAGCAGCCCGAGACAGGGGGCGAATGGCTACACCTTC. Translated: CASSPRQGANGYTF. The chain employs TRBV3-1 (or the pseudogene TRBV3-2) and TRBJ1-2; TRBD1 matches at 10 bases. Germline lookup yields CDR1 LGHDT and CDR2 YNNKEL (reference sequence). The CDR3 covers 14 residues. V shed 4 bases, J shed 6 bases, and the junction held 5 bases outside the gene matches.

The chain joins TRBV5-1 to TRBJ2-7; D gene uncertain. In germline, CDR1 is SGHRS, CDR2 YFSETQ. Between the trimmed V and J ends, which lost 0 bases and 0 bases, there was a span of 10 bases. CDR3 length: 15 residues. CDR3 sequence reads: CASSLEAVSSYEQYF. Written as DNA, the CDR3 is TGCGCCAGCAGCTTGGAGGCAGTGAGCTCCTACGAGCAGTACTTC.

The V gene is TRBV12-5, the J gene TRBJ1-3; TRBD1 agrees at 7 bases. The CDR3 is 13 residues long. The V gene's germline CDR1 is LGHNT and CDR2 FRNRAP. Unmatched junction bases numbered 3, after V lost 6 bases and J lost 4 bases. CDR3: CASGMTGGNTIYF. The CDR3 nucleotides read TGTGCTAGTGGAATGACAGGGGGAAACACCATATATTTT.

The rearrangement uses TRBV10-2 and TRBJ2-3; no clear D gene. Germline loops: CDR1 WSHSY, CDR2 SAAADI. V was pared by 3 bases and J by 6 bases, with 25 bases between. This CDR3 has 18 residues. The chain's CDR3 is CASSEGPWTAARGDTQYF. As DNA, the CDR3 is TGCGCCAGCAGTGAAGGCCCATGGACGGCGGCGCGAGGCGATACGCAGTATTTT.

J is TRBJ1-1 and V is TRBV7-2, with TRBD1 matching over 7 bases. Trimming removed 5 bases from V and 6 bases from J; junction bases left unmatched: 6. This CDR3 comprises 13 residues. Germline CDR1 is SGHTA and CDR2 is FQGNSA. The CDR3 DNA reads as TGTGCCAGCAGCCCCCAGGGGGGGTCTGAAGCTTTCTTT. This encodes CASSPQGGSEAFF.

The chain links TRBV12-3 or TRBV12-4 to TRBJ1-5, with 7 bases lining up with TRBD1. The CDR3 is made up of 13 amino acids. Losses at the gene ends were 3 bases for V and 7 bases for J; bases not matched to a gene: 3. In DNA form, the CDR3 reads TGTGCCAGCAGTTTCGACAGGGACCAGCCCCAGCATTTT. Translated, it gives CASSFDRDQPQHF.